The rows below give T cell receptor beta chains drawn from one sample of a study of naive and memory T cell subsets. MiXCR, applied by TCRdb to the UMI-ligation and nested PCR reads, yields one record per CDR3 protein. Of about 120,000 distinct CDR3 sequences listed, just over 35% are singletons. Sequencing was done on a sample of central memory CD4+ T cells from blood. These receptors came from a human donor in good health. Both conserved end residues are part of each CDR3. Each record gives: CDR3 protein, CDR3 DNA, V gene, D gene, J gene, clone size. The D gene is left open where the match is weak. Clone size appears in some rows only: once, few, many, or a class for an expanded clone.

CDR3aa: CSAPWVAGDGETQYF
CDR3nt: TGCAGTGCTCCCTGGGTGGCGGGAGACGGGGAGACCCAGTACTTC
v_gene: TRBV20-1
d_gene: TRBD2
j_gene: TRBJ2-5
abundance: NA

CDR3aa: CASSFGRGANEQFF
CDR3nt: TGTGCCAGCAGTTTTGGGCGGGGCGCCAATGAGCAGTTCTTC
v_gene: TRBV28
d_gene: NA
j_gene: TRBJ2-1
abundance: NA

CDR3aa: CASSLGHSETSYEQYF
CDR3nt: TGTGCCAGCAGTTTAGGCCACTCCGAGACCTCCTACGAGCAGTACTTC
v_gene: TRBV27
d_gene: NA
j_gene: TRBJ2-7
abundance: NA

CDR3aa: CSARKGAYEQFF
CDR3nt: TGCAGTGCTAGAAAGGGGGCGTATGAGCAGTTCTTC
v_gene: TRBV20-1
d_gene: TRBD1
j_gene: TRBJ2-1
abundance: NA

CDR3aa: CSATIQVAAFF
CDR3nt: TGCAGTGCTACAATACAGGTCGCTGCTTTCTTT
v_gene: TRBV20-1
d_gene: NA
j_gene: TRBJ1-1
abundance: many

CDR3aa: CSASYSAGYTF
CDR3nt: TGCAGTGCTAGTTACAGCGCTGGCTACACCTTC
v_gene: TRBV20-1
d_gene: NA
j_gene: TRBJ1-2
abundance: NA

CDR3aa: CASSYSAMNTEAFF
CDR3nt: TGTGCCAGCAGTTACAGCGCCATGAACACTGAAGCTTTCTTT
v_gene: TRBV6-5
d_gene: NA
j_gene: TRBJ1-1
abundance: few

CDR3aa: CASSLGTGEGGEQYF
CDR3nt: TGTGCCAGCAGCTTAGGGACAGGGGAAGGGGGTGAGCAGTACTTC
v_gene: TRBV7-9
d_gene: TRBD1
j_gene: TRBJ2-7
abundance: few

CDR3aa: CASSSGESLRYF
CDR3nt: TGTGCCAGCAGTTCGGGGGAGTCCCTACGGTACTTC
v_gene: TRBV28
d_gene: NA
j_gene: TRBJ2-7
abundance: NA

CDR3aa: CSARPNGPLAFF
CDR3nt: TGCAGTGCTAGACCGAACGGCCCTTTGGCTTTCTTT
v_gene: TRBV20-1
d_gene: NA
j_gene: TRBJ1-1
abundance: many

CDR3aa: CASSVRSQKGPQHF
CDR3nt: TGTGCCAGCAGTGTCAGGTCTCAAAAGGGGCCCCAGCATTTT
v_gene: TRBV6-1
d_gene: NA
j_gene: TRBJ1-5
abundance: NA

CDR3aa: CSARGVSSYEQYF
CDR3nt: TGCAGTGCTCGCGGGGTCAGCTCCTACGAGCAGTACTTC
v_gene: TRBV20-1
d_gene: NA
j_gene: TRBJ2-7
abundance: NA

CDR3aa: CASNTWDLSTDTQYF
CDR3nt: TGTGCCAGCAACACATGGGACTTGAGCACAGATACGCAGTATTTT
v_gene: TRBV28
d_gene: NA
j_gene: TRBJ2-3
abundance: NA

CDR3aa: CASSVKSLAGVSPQETQYF
CDR3nt: TGTGCCAGCAGCGTAAAGAGCCTAGCGGGAGTTTCCCCCCAAGAGACCCAGTACTTC
v_gene: TRBV11-2
d_gene: TRBD2
j_gene: TRBJ2-5
abundance: NA

CDR3aa: CASRSGTGSYEQYF
CDR3nt: TGTGCCAGCAGATCCGGGACAGGGTCCTACGAGCAGTACTTC
v_gene: TRBV6-2/TRBV6-3
d_gene: TRBD1
j_gene: TRBJ2-7
abundance: NA

CDR3aa: CASSYDPGRSYEQYF
CDR3nt: TGTGCCAGCAGTTACGACCCAGGGCGCTCCTACGAGCAGTACTTC
v_gene: TRBV6-5
d_gene: NA
j_gene: TRBJ2-7
abundance: few

CDR3aa: CASSQDLARGDQPQHF
CDR3nt: TGCGCCAGCAGCCAAGATCTTGCGAGGGGAGATCAGCCCCAGCATTTT
v_gene: TRBV4-3
d_gene: NA
j_gene: TRBJ1-5
abundance: NA

CDR3aa: CASSQGLHRDNEKLFF
CDR3nt: TGCGCCAGCAGCCAGGGGCTACACAGGGATAATGAAAAACTGTTTTTT
v_gene: TRBV4-3
d_gene: NA
j_gene: TRBJ1-4
abundance: few

CDR3aa: CASRAGTSGWNEQFF
CDR3nt: TGTGCCAGTAGAGCCGGGACTAGCGGATGGAATGAGCAGTTCTTC
v_gene: TRBV19
d_gene: TRBD2
j_gene: TRBJ2-1
abundance: few

CDR3aa: CSASYGYEQYF
CDR3nt: TGCAGTGCTAGTTATGGGTACGAGCAGTACTTC
v_gene: TRBV20-1
d_gene: NA
j_gene: TRBJ2-7
abundance: NA

CDR3aa: CASSTHVGTGELFF
CDR3nt: TGTGCCAGCAGTACACATGTCGGCACCGGGGAGCTGTTTTTT
v_gene: TRBV12-3/TRBV12-4
d_gene: NA
j_gene: TRBJ2-2
abundance: few

CDR3aa: CASSVRGGDGYTF
CDR3nt: TGTGCCAGCAGTGTAAGGGGAGGGGATGGCTACACCTTC
v_gene: TRBV2
d_gene: NA
j_gene: TRBJ1-2
abundance: NA

CDR3aa: CASADSGSSWSRETQYF
CDR3nt: TGTGCCAGCGCCGATAGCGGGAGTAGTTGGAGTAGAGAGACCCAGTACTTC
v_gene: TRBV5-6
d_gene: TRBD2
j_gene: TRBJ2-5
abundance: NA

CDR3aa: CASSVEENFPSGANSNEQFF
CDR3nt: TGTGCCAGCAGTGTGGAGGAGAACTTCCCAAGCGGTGCAAACTCCAATGAGCAGTTCTTC
v_gene: TRBV2
d_gene: NA
j_gene: TRBJ2-1
abundance: few

CDR3aa: CASSMGTGPSYEQYF
CDR3nt: TGTGCCAGCAGTATGGGGACAGGGCCGTCCTACGAGCAGTACTTC
v_gene: TRBV6-5
d_gene: TRBD1
j_gene: TRBJ2-7
abundance: NA

CDR3aa: CSARGGADTQYF
CDR3nt: TGCAGTGCTAGAGGGGGGGCAGATACGCAGTATTTT
v_gene: TRBV20-1
d_gene: NA
j_gene: TRBJ2-3
abundance: few

CDR3aa: CASSTGLAGVTGELFF
CDR3nt: TGTGCCAGCAGCACCGGACTAGCGGGAGTCACCGGGGAGCTGTTTTTT
v_gene: TRBV5-6
d_gene: TRBD2
j_gene: TRBJ2-2
abundance: few

CDR3aa: CASSPGLAGANEQFF
CDR3nt: TGTGCCAGCAGTCCCGGACTAGCGGGAGCAAATGAGCAGTTCTTC
v_gene: TRBV28
d_gene: TRBD2
j_gene: TRBJ2-1
abundance: few

CDR3aa: CSTNREYNEQFF
CDR3nt: TGCAGTACGAACAGGGAATACAATGAGCAGTTCTTC
v_gene: TRBV20-1
d_gene: NA
j_gene: TRBJ2-1
abundance: many

CDR3aa: CASSPGTAYNSPLHF
CDR3nt: TGTGCCAGCAGCCCAGGGACCGCTTATAATTCACCCCTCCACTTT
v_gene: TRBV7-9
d_gene: NA
j_gene: TRBJ1-6
abundance: NA

CDR3aa: CSAVYSTDTQYF
CDR3nt: TGCAGTGCTGTTTATAGCACAGATACGCAGTATTTT
v_gene: TRBV20-1
d_gene: NA
j_gene: TRBJ2-3
abundance: few

CDR3aa: CASSRDYEQYF
CDR3nt: TGTGCCAGTAGCAGGGATTACGAGCAGTACTTC
v_gene: TRBV19
d_gene: NA
j_gene: TRBJ2-7
abundance: NA

CDR3aa: CASSLASSSGSYEQYF
CDR3nt: TGTGCCAGCAGCTTAGCATCGAGTAGCGGGTCCTACGAGCAGTACTTC
v_gene: TRBV7-2
d_gene: TRBD2
j_gene: TRBJ2-7
abundance: NA

CDR3aa: CSARRRQNIGKLFF
CDR3nt: TGCAGTGCTAGAAGGCGGCAGAATATCGGAAAACTGTTTTTT
v_gene: TRBV20-1
d_gene: NA
j_gene: TRBJ1-4
abundance: NA

CDR3aa: CASTRRQINTEAFF
CDR3nt: TGTGCCAGCACCAGACGACAGATCAACACTGAAGCTTTCTTT
v_gene: TRBV6-2/TRBV6-3
d_gene: NA
j_gene: TRBJ1-1
abundance: few

CDR3aa: CASRALDAGELFF
CDR3nt: TGTGCCAGTAGGGCACTAGACGCCGGGGAGCTGTTTTTT
v_gene: TRBV19
d_gene: NA
j_gene: TRBJ2-2
abundance: NA

CDR3aa: CASEASGRTVGNEQFF
CDR3nt: TGCGCCAGCGAGGCGAGCGGGAGGACCGTTGGGAATGAGCAGTTCTTC
v_gene: TRBV5-1
d_gene: TRBD2
j_gene: TRBJ2-1
abundance: NA

CDR3aa: CASRMPGGDQPQHF
CDR3nt: TGTGCCAGCAGGATGCCGGGGGGGGATCAGCCCCAGCATTTT
v_gene: TRBV6-5
d_gene: NA
j_gene: TRBJ1-5
abundance: NA

CDR3aa: CASSLGQGYSPLHF
CDR3nt: TGTGCCAGCAGCTTAGGACAGGGTTATTCACCCCTCCACTTT
v_gene: TRBV7-2
d_gene: TRBD1
j_gene: TRBJ1-6
abundance: NA

CDR3aa: CASSPPGPGTGIQPQHF
CDR3nt: TGTGCCAGCAGCCCTCCCGGCCCGGGGACAGGGATACAGCCCCAGCATTTT
v_gene: TRBV6-2/TRBV6-3
d_gene: TRBD1
j_gene: TRBJ1-5
abundance: NA

CDR3aa: CASSLDSTDTQYF
CDR3nt: TGTGCCAGCAGCTTAGACAGCACAGATACGCAGTATTTT
v_gene: TRBV7-3
d_gene: NA
j_gene: TRBJ2-3
abundance: NA

CDR3aa: CASSQKTGGGYEQYF
CDR3nt: TGCGCCAGCAGCCAGAAAACAGGGGGCGGCTACGAGCAGTACTTC
v_gene: TRBV4-3
d_gene: TRBD1
j_gene: TRBJ2-7
abundance: NA

CDR3aa: CSVGSGLEETQYF
CDR3nt: TGCAGCGTTGGATCAGGTTTGGAAGAGACCCAGTACTTC
v_gene: TRBV29-1
d_gene: NA
j_gene: TRBJ2-5
abundance: few

CDR3aa: CASSQEGRGRTAYGYTF
CDR3nt: TGTGCCAGCAGCCAAGAGGGCAGGGGGCGCACAGCCTATGGCTACACCTTC
v_gene: TRBV3-1
d_gene: TRBD1
j_gene: TRBJ1-2
abundance: NA

CDR3aa: CASSLNKEQYF
CDR3nt: TGTGCCAGCAGCTTGAATAAGGAGCAGTACTTC
v_gene: TRBV7-2
d_gene: NA
j_gene: TRBJ2-7
abundance: few

CDR3aa: CASSLVRYSNQPQHF
CDR3nt: TGTGCCAGCAGTTTAGTCAGATATAGCAATCAGCCCCAGCATTTT
v_gene: TRBV28
d_gene: NA
j_gene: TRBJ1-5
abundance: few

CDR3aa: CASSLGREETQYF
CDR3nt: TGTGCCAGCTCTTTGGGCAGAGAAGAGACCCAGTACTTC
v_gene: TRBV18
d_gene: NA
j_gene: TRBJ2-5
abundance: few

CDR3aa: CSARDSVKLSEQFF
CDR3nt: TGCAGTGCTAGAGACTCCGTGAAATTGAGTGAGCAGTTCTTC
v_gene: TRBV20-1
d_gene: NA
j_gene: TRBJ2-1
abundance: few